What follows are 30 T cell receptor beta chains derived from one specimen sequenced in a study of T cells in Graves' hyperthyroidism and ophthalmopathy. Researchers took RNA transcripts and amplified the TCR beta CDR3 regions from them. First-round RT-PCR of the TCR CDR3 relied on the HTBI primer set. TCRdb ran MiXCR on the multiplex PCR reads and lists one entry per CDR3 protein. This table has around 600,000 distinct CDR3 sequences, nearly 45% appearing once. Sequencing was performed on peripheral blood or thyroid tissue (not recorded which). Source of these receptors: an adult man with Graves' disease, either hyperthyroidism or ophthalmopathy (not recorded which).

For this clonotype: This clone may be a read error of a much larger clone one base away. CDR3 residues: CASSRGVVPPYGYTF. CDR3 coding DNA: TGTGCCAGCAGTAGGGGGGTAGTGCCTCCCTATGGCTACACCTTC. The chain recombines TRBV25-1 with TRBJ1-2; TRBD1 might be the D (6 bases). Looked up from germline, CDR1 is MGHDK and CDR2 is SYGVNS. This CDR3 is 15 amino acids long. The V end was cut by 5 bases, the J end by 4 bases, with 17 bases between.

This chain joins TRBV20-1 and TRBJ1-1; tentative D call: TRBD1 (5 bases). Per the germline V gene, CDR1 is DFQATT and CDR2 is SNEGSKA (reference sequence). V lost 0 bases to trimming and J lost 4 bases, with 15 bases between them. The CDR3 sequence is 15 residues long. The CDR3 protein is CSARDRTSGSTEAFF. CDR3 bases: TGCAGTGCTAGAGATAGGACGTCAGGGAGCACTGAAGCTTTCTTT.

On this clonotype: Mismatch with germline at one junction end may stem from a read error. CDR3 bases: TGTGCCGGCAGCTTAGTACGGGGGAACACTGAAGCTTTCTTT. Encoded protein: CAGSLVRGNTEAFF. This chain uses TRBV7-2 with TRBJ1-1; no reliable D call. CDR3 length equals 14 residues. Germline V gene data show CDR1 as SGHTA and CDR2 as FQGNSA.

This rearrangement joins TRBV20-1 to TRBJ1-6; 9 bases match TRBD1. The CDR3 totals 14 residues. Germline values: CDR1 DFQATT, CDR2 SNEGSKA (reference sequence). With 2 bases clipped from V and 10 bases from J, the junction kept 6 bases outside the gene matches. In nucleotides, the CDR3 is TGCAGTGCTAGACTACAGGGGGCAAAGTCACCCCTCCACTTT. Translation gives CSARLQGAKSPLHF.

CDR3 protein: CAISEIGNTIYF. DNA of the CDR3: TGTGCCATCAGTGAGATCGGGAACACCATATATTTT. The genes are TRBV10-3 and TRBJ1-3; D gene unclear. The CDR3 is made up of 12 amino acids. V shed 2 bases and J shed 7 bases, with 6 bases lying between them. The germline CDR1 and CDR2 sequences are ENHRY and SYGVKD.

This clonotype was seen many times. CDR3: CATSEGGMNTEAFF. DNA of the CDR3: TGTGCCACCAGTGAAGGAGGCATGAACACTGAAGCTTTCTTT. The genes are TRBV24-1 and TRBJ1-1, with D unresolved. Germline CDR1 KGHDR, CDR2 SFDVKD. V lost 4 bases, J lost 0 bases, and 8 bases lay in between. The CDR3 has 14 amino acids.

This clonotype was seen a few times. The chain links TRBV7-2 to TRBJ1-2; D gene uncertain. The CDR3 length is 14 residues. The germline CDR1 and CDR2 sequences are SGHTA and FQGNSA. V gave up 5 bases and J gave up 1 base, with 11 bases separating them. The CDR3: CASSTTIINYGYTF. The CDR3 region has the DNA TGTGCCAGCAGCACAACTATAATTAACTATGGCTACACCTTC.

This clonotype has a handful of counts. The chain recombines TRBV7-2 with TRBJ2-5; D may correspond to TRBD1 or TRBD2 (5 bases each). The CDR3 totals 16 residues. V lost 1 base, J lost 4 bases, and 16 bases lay in between. The germline CDR1 and CDR2 sequences are SGHTA and FQGNSA. The chain's CDR3 is CASSLGPGPRVETQYF. CDR3 coding DNA: TGTGCCAGCAGCTTAGGGCCGGGGCCGAGGGTAGAGACCCAGTACTTC. Full variable domain (missing parts from reference TRBV7-2 and TRBJ2-5): GAGVSQSPSNKVTEKGKDVELRCDPISGHTALYWYRQSLGQGLEFLIYFQGNSAPDKSGLPSDRFSAERTGGSVSTLTIQRTQQEDSAVYLCASSLGPGPRVETQYFGPGTRLLVL.

The chain is built from TRBV7-9 and TRBJ1-2, with unresolved D. Deletions cut 1 base from V and 4 bases from J, with 7 bases between. The CDR3 loop spans 13 amino acids. The germline V gene has CDR1 SEHNR and CDR2 FQNEAQ (reference sequence). In nucleotides, the CDR3 is TGTGCCAGCAGCTTAGGACTTCGCTATGGCTACACCTTC. It is translated as CASSLGLRYGYTF.

In the case of this clonotype: Since a much larger clone is just one base distant, this may be a read error. The chain is built from TRBV7-8 and TRBJ1-1, with 7 bases matching TRBD1. The germline V gene has CDR1 SGHVS and CDR2 FQNEAQ. The CDR3 has 16 residues. CDR3 region: CASGLADRDPNTEAFF. The DNA of the CDR3 is TGTGCCAGCGGCTTAGCTGACAGGGACCCGAACACTGAAGCTTTCTTT.

The chain combines TRBV2 with TRBJ1-5, with D tentatively TRBD1 (6 bases). V gave up 5 bases and J gave up 4 bases, with 15 bases separating them. CDR1 is SNHLY, CDR2 FYNNEI, per germline. This CDR3 has 15 amino acids. CDR3 sequence: CASSKGTFDNQPQHF. For the CDR3, the DNA is TGTGCCAGCAGTAAGGGGACATTTGATAATCAGCCCCAGCATTTT.

This clonotype was found once. V is TRBV11-1 and J is TRBJ1-6, with unresolved D. V was trimmed by 7 bases and J by 13 bases, leaving 20 bases between them. The length of the CDR3 is 14 residues. The germline V gene encodes CDR1 SGHAT and CDR2 FQDESV (reference sequence). CDR3 in amino acids: CASTKRPGWDPLHF. In nucleotides, the CDR3 is TGTGCCAGCACCAAACGGCCGGGGTGGGATCCCCTCCACTTT.

Worth noting for this clonotype: This may arise from a read error, as a much more abundant clone is one base away. This sequence joins TRBV20-1 and TRBJ1-2, with D maybe TRBD1 (6 bases). CDR1 DFQATT and CDR2 SNEGSKA come from the germline V gene (reference sequence). The CDR3 totals 14 residues. In nucleotides, the CDR3 is TGCGGTGCTAGAGATCGTCAGGGGTACTATGGCTACACCTTC. Its protein product is CGARDRQGYYGYTF.

This clonotype was found once. The gene calls are TRBV15 and TRBJ1-5; D call uncertain. Trimming stripped 3 bases from V and 1 base from J, with 10 bases between. This CDR3 has 15 residues. CDR1 and CDR2 from the germline V gene are LNHNV and YYDKDF (reference sequence). CDR3 sequence (DNA): TGTGCCACCAGCAGCTCCGTAGGGAGCAATCAGCCCCAGCATTTT. Translation gives CATSSSVGSNQPQHF. The full variable domain, completed using reference TRBV15 and TRBJ1-5, is DAMVIQNPRYQVTQFGKPVTLSCSQTLNHNVMYWYQQKSSQAPKLLFHYYDKDFNNEADTPDNFQSRRPNTSFCFLDIRSPGLGDTAMYLCATSSSVGSNQPQHFGDGTRLSIL.

The chain uses TRBV29-1 and TRBJ1-2; 8 positions match TRBD1. This CDR3 contains 13 residues. J gave up 6 bases and V 7 bases, and 10 bases lay outside the gene matches. Germline V gene data show CDR1 as SQVTM and CDR2 as ANQGSEA. CDR3 amino acids: CSDKTGGFDGYTF. The CDR3 DNA follows: TGCAGCGATAAAACAGGGGGATTCGATGGCTACACCTTC.

This clonotype was observed a few times. The chain recombines TRBV3-1 with TRBJ2-5, with D uncertain. CDR3 length: 12 residues. Germline V gene sequence: CDR1 LGHDT, CDR2 YNNKEL (reference sequence). Deletions cut 1 base from V and 4 bases from J, with 4 bases between. The CDR3 region has the DNA TGTGCCAGCAGCCAAGTCCGAGAGACCCAGTACTTC. Amino acid sequence: CASSQVRETQYF.

Regarding this clonotype: This may stem from a read error, because a much larger clone lies one nucleotide away. The chain has TRBV7-9 and TRBJ2-5; D may match TRBD1 or TRBD2 (5 bases each). The CDR3 runs 14 residues. The V end lost 11 bases, the J end lost 4 bases, and 20 bases lay between the germline ends. CDR1 and CDR2 (germline): SEHNR, FQNEAQ (reference sequence). The CDR3: CAVRQGAQLETQYF. In DNA, the CDR3 is TGTGCCGTCAGGCAGGGAGCGCAATTAGAGACCCAGTACTTC.

Notes on this clonotype: One junction end disagrees with the germline gene, perhaps due to a read error. The chain has TRBV25-1 and TRBJ1-3; no reliable D call. There are 13 residues in the CDR3. Germline V gene sequence: CDR1 MGHDK, CDR2 SYGVNS. The chain's CDR3 is CASSLNTGNTRYF. CDR3 coding DNA: TGTGCCAGCAGCCTAAACACTGGAAACACCAGATATTTT.

This clonotype has more than one count but fewer than ten. Germline and junction disagree at one end, which may indicate a read error. This chain uses TRBV7-3 with TRBJ2-7; perhaps TRBD1 as D (7 bases). This CDR3 contains 15 residues. The germline gives CDR1 SGHTA, CDR2 FQGTGA. The CDR3, as DNA: TGCGCCAGCAGCCAGCCCGCCGACAGGGACTCCGAGCAGTACTTC. Translated, it gives CASSQPADRDSEQYF.

In its sample, this clonotype was seen many times. The chain carries TRBV7-9 and TRBJ2-7, with 9 bases aligning to TRBD2. The CDR3 totals 14 residues. With V trimmed by 7 bases and J by 0 bases, 4 bases remained unmatched. Germline V gene lookup returns CDR1 SEHNR and CDR2 FQNEAQ (reference sequence). CDR3 bases: TGTGCCAGCACAAGTAGCGGGAGCTCCTACGAGCAGTACTTC. It specifies CASTSSGSSYEQYF. The full variable domain, completed using reference TRBV7-9 and TRBJ2-7, is DTGVSQNPRHKITKRGQNVTFRCDPISEHNRLYWYRQTLGQGPEFLTYFQNEAQLEKSRLLSDRFSAERPKGSFSTLEIQRTEQGDSAMYLCASTSSGSSYEQYFGPGTRLTVT.

This clonotype was picked up many times. This chain connects TRBV7-2 to TRBJ2-7; 8 bases are shared with TRBD1. The CDR3 consists of 14 residues. Germline-derived CDR1 and CDR2 are SGHTA and FQGNSA. Trimming at V came to 5 bases and at J to 5 bases, leaving 8 bases not matched to a gene. The CDR3 loop is CASSLYQGANEQYF. CDR3 DNA sequence: TGTGCCAGCAGCCTATACCAGGGGGCTAACGAGCAGTACTTC.

This clonotype was observed a handful of times. The chain couples TRBV20-1 to TRBJ2-5; TRBD1 or TRBD2 may be the D gene (5 bases each). Trimming took 3 bases from V and 5 from J, leaving 19 bases between them. The germline CDR1 and CDR2 sequences are DFQATT and SNEGSKA (reference sequence). There are 15 residues in the CDR3. CDR3 bases: TGCAGTGCTAGTCTCGGGGCTAGCAACTTGGAGACCCAGTACTTC. Translating gives CSASLGASNLETQYF.

In its sample, this clonotype was seen a few times. The rearrangement links TRBV10-3 to TRBJ2-2; 7 bases line up with TRBD2. The ends lost 10 bases at V and 6 bases at J; junction bases unmatched: 14. Germline loops: CDR1 ENHRY, CDR2 SYGVKD. The CDR3 length is 15 residues. The CDR3 coding sequence is TGTGCCAGCAACGGGAGGCTAGCCCGTCCCGGGGAGCTGTTTTTT. As protein: CASNGRLARPGELFF.

In its sample, this clonotype was seen a few times. CDR3: CASSEPGSWGGPEKLFF. The CDR3 DNA reads TGTGCCAGCAGTGAACCGGGCTCCTGGGGGGGTCCTGAAAAACTGTTTTTT. V is TRBV2 and J is TRBJ1-4; D perhaps matches TRBD1 (5 bases). The CDR3 covers 17 residues. Germline CDR1 SNHLY, CDR2 FYNNEI. V shed 2 bases and J shed 7 bases, with 20 bases lying between them.

The chain is built from TRBV7-2 and TRBJ1-2; D remains unclear. In germline, CDR1 is SGHTA, CDR2 FQGNSA. The CDR3 covers 18 residues. V lost 1 base and J lost 6, with 24 bases in between. The CDR3 region has the DNA TGTGCCAGCAGCTTAGACAGACGATATCCGCAGAAAAAGGATGGCTACACCTTC. It is translated as CASSLDRRYPQKKDGYTF.

On this clonotype itself: The junction departs from germline at one end; a sequencing error may be responsible. This sequence joins TRBV11-2 and TRBJ2-5; 9 bases align to TRBD1. The germline V gene has CDR1 SGHAT and CDR2 FQNNGV. CDR3 size: 13 residues. DNA for the CDR3: TGCGCCAGCAGCTTATGGGACAGGGCGACCCAGTACTTC. Protein: CASSLWDRATQYF.

About this clonotype itself: This may be a read error, as it is one base from a much larger clone. V and J are TRBV20-1 and TRBJ1-5; D gene unclear. The CDR3 loop spans 12 amino acids. Per the germline V gene, CDR1 is DFQATT and CDR2 is SNEGSKA (reference sequence). The CDR3 loop is CSGCTGNQSQHF. CDR3 DNA: TGCAGTGGGTGTACGGGCAATCAGTCCCAGCATTTT.

V gene TRBV7-8 combines with J gene TRBJ1-5; D is ambiguous. The germline V and J ends were trimmed by 1 base and 5 bases, with 15 bases remaining between them. This CDR3 is built from 16 residues. The germline gives CDR1 SGHVS, CDR2 FQNEAQ. The CDR3 nucleotides are TGTGCCAGCAGCTTAGAATTCGCAGGTCTCGATCAGCCCCAGCATTTT. It encodes CASSLEFAGLDQPQHF.

Ten or more counts support this clonotype. This sequence joins TRBV5-1 and TRBJ2-7; TRBD1 aligns across 9 bases. The ends lost 3 bases at V and 5 bases at J; junction bases unmatched: 6. Germline CDR1 is SGHRS and CDR2 is YFSETQ. The CDR3 extends over 14 amino acids. In nucleotides, the CDR3 is TGCGCCAGCAGCTGGAGGACAGGGGTCAACGAGCAGTACTTC. It codes for CASSWRTGVNEQYF.

This clonotype appeared many times. V usage is TRBV7-9 and J usage is TRBJ2-5, with TRBD2 identical over 11 bases. Germline CDR1 is SEHNR and CDR2 is FQNEAQ (reference sequence). Losses at the gene ends were 5 bases for V and 2 bases for J; bases not matched to a gene: 4. This CDR3 spans 15 amino acids. CDR3 nucleotides: TGTGCCAGCAGCCATCTAGCGGGGGGACAAGAGACCCAGTACTTC. Its translation: CASSHLAGGQETQYF.